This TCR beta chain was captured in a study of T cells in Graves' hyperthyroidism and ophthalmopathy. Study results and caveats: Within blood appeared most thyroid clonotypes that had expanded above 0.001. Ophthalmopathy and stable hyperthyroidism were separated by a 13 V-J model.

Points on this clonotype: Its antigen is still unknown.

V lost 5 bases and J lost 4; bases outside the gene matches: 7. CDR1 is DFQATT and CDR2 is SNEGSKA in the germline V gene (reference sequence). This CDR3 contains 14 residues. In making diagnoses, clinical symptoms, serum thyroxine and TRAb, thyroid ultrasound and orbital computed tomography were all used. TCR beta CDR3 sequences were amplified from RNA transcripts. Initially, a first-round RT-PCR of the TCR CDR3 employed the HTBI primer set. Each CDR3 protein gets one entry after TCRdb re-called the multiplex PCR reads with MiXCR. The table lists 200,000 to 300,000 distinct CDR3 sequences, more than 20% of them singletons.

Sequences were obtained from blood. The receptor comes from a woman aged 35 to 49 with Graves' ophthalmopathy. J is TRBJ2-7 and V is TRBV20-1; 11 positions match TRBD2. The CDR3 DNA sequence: TGCAGTGCTTCCGCCGGGACTAGCGGTTACGAGCAGTACTTC. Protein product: CSASAGTSGYEQYF.